Listed below are T cell receptor beta chains from one sample, sequenced in a study of blood T cell repertoires in COVID-19. The method was immunoSEQ multiplex PCR; TCRdb's version includes in-frame clones alone and lacks a portion of them. The sample holds 150,000 to 200,000 clones, 87% seen once. The sequencing sample was made of peripheral blood. The receptors shown here come from a human donor in a cohort sampled during active COVID-19. Each CDR3 is given with its conserved first and last residue. Each record gives: D gene, V gene, J gene, CDR3 DNA, CDR3 protein. The D gene is left open where the match is weak.

.	TRBV5-1	TRBJ1-1	TGCGCCAGCAGGCTGGGACATTTGGAGTCTGAAGCTTTCTTT	CASRLGHLESEAFF
.	TRBV11-2	TRBJ1-6	TGTGCCAGCAGCTCCCATGCGGGGGTTTGGTCACCCCTCCACTTT	CASSSHAGVWSPLHF
TRBD1	TRBV19	TRBJ1-4	TGTGCCAGTAGTGGAGGCAGGGGGGCGTTAACTAATGAAAAACTGTTTTTT	CASSGGRGALTNEKLFF
TRBD2	TRBV9	TRBJ2-7	TGTGCCAGCAGCCCGAGAGGCCTAGCGGGAGTGCTCGACGAGCAGTACTTC	CASSPRGLAGVLDEQYF
TRBD2	TRBV29-1	TRBJ2-3	TGCAGCGTTGTGAGGGAGGGCCATAGGGCAGATACGCAGTATTTT	CSVVREGHRADTQYF
TRBD1	TRBV7-9	TRBJ1-3	TGTGCCAGCAGCTCTTCCGGGACAGGGCTAGGAAACACCATATATTTT	CASSSSGTGLGNTIYF
TRBD2	TRBV27	TRBJ2-7	TGTGCCAGCAGTTTAATGGCTAGCGGGGGGGCACGGGAGCAGTACTTC	CASSLMASGGAREQYF
TRBD2	TRBV30	TRBJ2-1	TGTGCCTGGAGCCGGGGACTAGTCTCCTACAATGAGCAGTTCTTC	CAWSRGLVSYNEQFF
.	TRBV1	TRBJ2-7	TGCACCAGCATCTTGCCAGAGGGTGGGCAGGCGTCCTACGAGCAGTACTTC	CTSILPEGGQASYEQYF
TRBD1	TRBV27	TRBJ1-1	TGTGCCAGCAGAGGGGGCGGCACTGAAGCTTTCTTT	CASRGGGTEAFF
.	TRBV10-3	TRBJ2-6	TGTGCCATTCGTCCACAGGGTTCTGGGGCCAACGTCCTGACTTTC	CAIRPQGSGANVLTF